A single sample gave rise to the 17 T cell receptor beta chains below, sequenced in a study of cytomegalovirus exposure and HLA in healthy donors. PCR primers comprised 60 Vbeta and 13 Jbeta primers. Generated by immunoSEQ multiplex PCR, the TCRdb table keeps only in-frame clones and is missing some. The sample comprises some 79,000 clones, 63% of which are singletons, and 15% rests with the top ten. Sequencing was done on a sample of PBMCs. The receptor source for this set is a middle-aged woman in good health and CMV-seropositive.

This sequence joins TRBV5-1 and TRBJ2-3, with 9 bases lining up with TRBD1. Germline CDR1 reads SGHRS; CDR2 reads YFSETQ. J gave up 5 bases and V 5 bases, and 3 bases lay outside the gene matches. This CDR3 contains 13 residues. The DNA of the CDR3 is TGCGCCAGCAGGGGACAGGGATTAGATACGCAGTATTTT. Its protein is CASRGQGLDTQYF.

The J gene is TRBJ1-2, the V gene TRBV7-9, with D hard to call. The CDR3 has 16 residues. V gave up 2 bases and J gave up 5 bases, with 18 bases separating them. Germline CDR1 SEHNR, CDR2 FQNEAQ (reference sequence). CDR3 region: CASSLRVRGSAYGYTF. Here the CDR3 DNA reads TGTGCCAGCAGCTTAAGGGTTCGGGGTTCAGCATATGGCTACACCTTC.

The CDR3 DNA is TGCGCCACCACCCCGGGTGCTAATGAAAAACTGTTTTTT. Amino acids: CATTPGANEKLFF. The genes are TRBV4-1 and TRBJ1-4; D gene unclear. This CDR3 is 13 amino acids long. The germline V gene has CDR1 MGHRA and CDR2 YSYEKL. Trimming pared 10 bases from V and 3 bases from J, leaving 12 bases between.

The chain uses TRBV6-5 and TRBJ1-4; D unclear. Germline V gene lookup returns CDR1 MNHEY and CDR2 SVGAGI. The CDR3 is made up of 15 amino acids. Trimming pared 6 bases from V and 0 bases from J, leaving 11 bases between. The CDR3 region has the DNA TGTGCCAGCAGCCGCGACACTGCAACTAATGAAAAACTGTTTTTT. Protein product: CASSRDTATNEKLFF.

The CDR3 loop reads CSVLLAPNNEQFF. The CDR3 nucleotides read TGCAGCGTTCTACTAGCGCCTAACAATGAGCAGTTCTTC. The V gene is TRBV29-1, the J gene TRBJ2-1, with TRBD2 matching 7 bases. V gave up 5 bases and J gave up 5 bases; unmatched junction bases: 6. CDR1 SQVTM and CDR2 ANQGSEA come from the germline V gene. The CDR3 has 13 amino acids.

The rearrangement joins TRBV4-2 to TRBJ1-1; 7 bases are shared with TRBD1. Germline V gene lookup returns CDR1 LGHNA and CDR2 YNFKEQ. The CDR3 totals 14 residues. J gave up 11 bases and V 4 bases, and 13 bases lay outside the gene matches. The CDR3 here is CASSPFGRDSSAFF. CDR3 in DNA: TGTGCCAGCAGCCCGTTCGGGAGGGACAGTTCGGCTTTCTTT.

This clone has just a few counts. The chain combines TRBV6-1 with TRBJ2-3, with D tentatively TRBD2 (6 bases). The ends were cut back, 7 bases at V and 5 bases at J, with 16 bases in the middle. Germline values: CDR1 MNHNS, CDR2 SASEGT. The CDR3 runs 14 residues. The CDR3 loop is CASTIPGGQDTQYF. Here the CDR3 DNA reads TGTGCCAGCACCATCCCCGGGGGTCAAGATACGCAGTATTTT.

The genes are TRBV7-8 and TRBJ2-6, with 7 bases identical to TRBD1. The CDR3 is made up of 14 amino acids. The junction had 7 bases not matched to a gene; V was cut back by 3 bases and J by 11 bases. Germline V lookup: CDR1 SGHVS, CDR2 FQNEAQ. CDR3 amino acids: CASSLYQGVDVLTF. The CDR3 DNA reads TGTGCCAGCAGCTTGTACCAGGGGGTCGACGTCCTGACTTTC.

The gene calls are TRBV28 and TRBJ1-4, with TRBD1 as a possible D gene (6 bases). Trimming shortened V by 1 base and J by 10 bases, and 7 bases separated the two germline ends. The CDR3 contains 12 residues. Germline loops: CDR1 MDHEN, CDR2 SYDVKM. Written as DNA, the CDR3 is TGTGCCAGCAGTTTATTAGGGGGAAAACTGTTTTTT. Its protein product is CASSLLGGKLFF.

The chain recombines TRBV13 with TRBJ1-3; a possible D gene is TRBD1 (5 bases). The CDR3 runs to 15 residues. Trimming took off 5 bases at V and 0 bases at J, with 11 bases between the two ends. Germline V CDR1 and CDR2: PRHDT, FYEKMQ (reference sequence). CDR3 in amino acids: CASSLDTSSGNTIYF. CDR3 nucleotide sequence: TGTGCCAGCAGCCTGGACACGAGCTCTGGAAACACCATATATTTT.

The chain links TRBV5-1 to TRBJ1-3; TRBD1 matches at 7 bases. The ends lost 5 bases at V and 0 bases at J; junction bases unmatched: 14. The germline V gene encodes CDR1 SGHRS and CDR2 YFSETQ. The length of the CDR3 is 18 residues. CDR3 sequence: CASSVAGTASPSGNTIYF. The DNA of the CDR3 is TGCGCCAGCAGTGTCGCGGGGACAGCAAGCCCCTCTGGAAACACCATATATTTT.

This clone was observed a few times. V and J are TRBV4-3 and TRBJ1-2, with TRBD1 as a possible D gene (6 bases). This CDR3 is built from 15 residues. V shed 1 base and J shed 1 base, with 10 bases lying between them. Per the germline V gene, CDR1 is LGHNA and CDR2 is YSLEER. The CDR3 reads CASSQGTGNNYGYTF. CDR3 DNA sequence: TGCGCCAGCAGCCAAGGAACAGGGAATAACTATGGCTACACCTTC.

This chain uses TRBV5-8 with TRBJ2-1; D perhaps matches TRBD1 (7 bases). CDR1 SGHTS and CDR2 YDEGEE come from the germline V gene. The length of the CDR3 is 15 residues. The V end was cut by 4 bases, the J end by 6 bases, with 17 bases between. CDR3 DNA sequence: TGTGCCAGCAGCCGGGGGACAGCGAGGGGCAATGAGCAGTTCTTC. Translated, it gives CASSRGTARGNEQFF.

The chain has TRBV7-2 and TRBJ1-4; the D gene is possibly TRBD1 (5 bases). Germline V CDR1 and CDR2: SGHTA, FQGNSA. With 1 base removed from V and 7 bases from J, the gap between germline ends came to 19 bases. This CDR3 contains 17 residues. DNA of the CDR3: TGTGCCAGCAGCTTAGGAAACGGCTATGTAAGGGGTGAAAAACTGTTTTTT. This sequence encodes CASSLGNGYVRGEKLFF. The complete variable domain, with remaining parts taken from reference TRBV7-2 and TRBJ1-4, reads GAGVSQSPSNKVTEKGKDVELRCDPISGHTALYWYRQSLGQGLEFLIYFQGNSAPDKSGLPSDRFSAERTGGSVSTLTIQRTQQEDSAVYLCASSLGNGYVRGEKLFFGSGTQLSVL.

The CDR3 nucleotides are TGTGCCAGCAGCTGGCGGGACAGGGCTTTGACTGAAGCTTTCTTT. Translation gives CASSWRDRALTEAFF. The J gene is TRBJ1-1, the V gene TRBV13; 9 bases agree with TRBD1. This CDR3 has 15 residues. J gave up 5 bases and V 4 bases, and 8 bases lay outside the gene matches. The germline V gene has CDR1 PRHDT and CDR2 FYEKMQ (reference sequence).

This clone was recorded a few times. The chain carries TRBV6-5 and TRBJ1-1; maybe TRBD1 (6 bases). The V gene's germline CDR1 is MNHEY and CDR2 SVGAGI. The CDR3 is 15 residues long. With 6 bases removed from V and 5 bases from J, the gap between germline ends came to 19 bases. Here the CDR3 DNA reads TGTGCCAGCAGGCATAGGCCAGGGCAGGGGACTGAAGCTTTCTTT. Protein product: CASRHRPGQGTEAFF.

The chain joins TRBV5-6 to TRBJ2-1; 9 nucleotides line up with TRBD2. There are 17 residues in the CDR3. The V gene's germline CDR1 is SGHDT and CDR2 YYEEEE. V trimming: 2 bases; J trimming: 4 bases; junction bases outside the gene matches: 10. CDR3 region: CASSLVAGAGRYNEQFF. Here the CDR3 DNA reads TGTGCCAGCAGCTTAGTAGCGGGAGCGGGGAGATACAATGAGCAGTTCTTC.